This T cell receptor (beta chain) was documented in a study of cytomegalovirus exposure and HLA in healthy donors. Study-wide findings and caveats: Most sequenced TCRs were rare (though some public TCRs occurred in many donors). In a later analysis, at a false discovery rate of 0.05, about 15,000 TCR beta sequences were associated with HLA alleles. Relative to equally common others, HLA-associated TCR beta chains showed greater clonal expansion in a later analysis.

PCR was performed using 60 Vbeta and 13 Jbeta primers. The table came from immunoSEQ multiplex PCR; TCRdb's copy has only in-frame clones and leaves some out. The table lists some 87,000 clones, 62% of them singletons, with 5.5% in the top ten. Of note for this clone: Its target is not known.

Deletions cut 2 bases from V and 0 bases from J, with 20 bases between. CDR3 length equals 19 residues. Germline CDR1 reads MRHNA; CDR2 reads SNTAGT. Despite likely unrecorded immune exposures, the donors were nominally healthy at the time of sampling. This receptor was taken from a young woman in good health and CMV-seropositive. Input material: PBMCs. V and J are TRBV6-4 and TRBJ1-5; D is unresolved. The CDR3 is CASSDPPPGSRYSNQPQHF. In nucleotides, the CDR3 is TGTGCCAGCAGTGACCCCCCTCCCGGTTCCAGGTATAGCAATCAGCCCCAGCATTTT.